This T cell receptor (beta chain) was observed in a study of T cell repertoires in cytomegalovirus infection. Study context: CMV infection together with matching HLA type was indicated by public TCR beta signatures.

One entry per CDR3 protein results from TCRdb running MiXCR on the reads. The table lists some 350,000 distinct CDR3 sequences, just under 35% of them singletons. A remark on this clonotype: As yet, its antigen is unknown.

General study findings and limits: Clonotypes of TCR beta that were HLA-C-restricted and CMV-specific dominated the ex vivo response.

Trimming removed 6 bases from V and 0 bases from J, with 20 bases in between. This CDR3 has 17 amino acids. Germline V gene sequence: CDR1 DFQATT, CDR2 SNEGSKA (reference sequence). This sequence originates from a human donor in good health (CMV status not recorded). Some clones in this sample may be carry-over from other donors' samples. Material: cultured PBMCs, obtained from culture after CMV antigen stimulation. This chain connects TRBV20-1 to TRBJ1-4; TRBD1 is a possible D gene (5 bases). The CDR3 region has the DNA TGCAGTGCCCCCTCAGGGCCGCCCTTCTCAACTAATGAAAAACTGTTTTTT. Translation gives CSAPSGPPFSTNEKLFF.